The entry below gives a single TCR beta chain sequence along with its context. Its recognized antigen is unknown. No per-base quality is available; no much larger clone lies one base away. The data belong to a study of tumor and adjacent non-tumor tissue in lung cancer listed by TCRdb under 2018. With respect to the entire study: The cohort included some 11 adenocarcinoma, 2 squamous cell carcinoma and 1 small cell lung cancer patients. The 15 enrolled patients, of whom approximately ten were men and 5 were women, were aged about 30 to 80 years and were diagnosed with TNM stage I to III disease. In total, sequencing yielded 95 million to 150 million productive TCRbeta reads, which works out to an average of around 4.2 million reads per sample. The study compared bulk TCRbeta repertoires from lung tumor tissue and matched distant non-tumor lung tissue of around 14 lung cancer patients. For each patient, one tumor sample and one normal lung sample were taken, giving approximately 30 paired specimens that underwent TCRbeta CDR3 sequencing.

On the study overall, not on this receptor specifically: Tumor tissue showed significantly higher TCR diversity (inverse Simpson) than normal lung tissue, at 431.37 vs 166.20 (P = 0.0075, Mann-Whitney U test). The top 100 clones accounted for a significantly larger cumulative portion of the repertoire in normal lung than in tumor tissue. Only about 15 patients were in the cohort, and the authors stated that larger samples and more detailed clinical data are needed. Neither the sequencing platform nor unique molecular identifiers are mentioned in the methods. Significantly higher TCR diversity was found in younger patients, and higher tumor TCR diversity was associated with shorter overall and disease-free survival. Peripheral blood was not sequenced, so blood TCRbeta repertoires were not examined in the lung cancer patients of the study.

Inclusive of the bounding cysteine and phenylalanine, the CDR3 is 14 residues long. CDR3 DNA is the only sequence kept; it has 42 bases, read in frame from the first base. From V the trimming removes 11 bases and from J it removes 7 bases, while the gene matches leave 11 bases of the junction unaccounted for. The germline V gene yields MNHEY for CDR1 and SVGAGI for CDR2. RNA was extracted from bulk unsorted tissue and checked for quality with a NanoDrop ND-1000 and an Agilent 2100. Normal lung samples were distant non-tumor tissue taken more than 3 cm from the tumor edge. All donors had newly diagnosed lung cancer, had not received prior chemotherapy, and were admitted for thoracic surgery in China between August and November 2014. The study excluded patients who had received radiotherapy or chemotherapy before or who had another cancer at the same time. Pieces of surgical tissue measuring roughly 1-2.2 cm3 were kept in RNAlater solution and stored at -80 degrees C until use.

The library was generated by multiplex PCR. This sample was sequenced with an Illumina HiSeq 2500. TCRbeta libraries were constructed through three rounds of nested PCR with primers (Table S4) according to protocols modified from ARM-PCR. Before sequencing, PCR products of 200-500 bp were cut from the gel and purified using the QIAquick gel extraction kit. Per the authors' processing: Trimmomatic was used to clean the reads, FLASH was used to merge the reads into complete CDR3 sequences, and MiTCR was used to assign the reads to V(D)J germline segments. VDJtools was used to compute clonal diversity as the inverse Simpson's index. Productive reads were defined as in-frame sequences without a premature stop codon. In TCRdb, the public reads were trimmed at Q25 with fastp and aligned with MiXCR, with productive beta chains retained. Duplicate CDR3 protein sequences are folded into a single record with the most common DNA and genes. V and J calls and clone size were set by TCRdb, not the authors. The sample has around 40,000 distinct CDR3 sequences on record, 60% of them singletons. The biggest ten clones account for 45% to 50% of the sample.

This clonotype originated in a middle-aged man with non-small cell lung cancer. The rearranged chain carries TRBV6-5 and TRBJ1-5; 10 of the junction bases match TRBD1. The sample was distant non-tumor lung tissue. The nucleotide sequence is given as TGTGCCGACAGCAGGACAGGGGGGGAGCAGCCCCAGCATTTT. It specifies CADSRTGGEQPQHF.